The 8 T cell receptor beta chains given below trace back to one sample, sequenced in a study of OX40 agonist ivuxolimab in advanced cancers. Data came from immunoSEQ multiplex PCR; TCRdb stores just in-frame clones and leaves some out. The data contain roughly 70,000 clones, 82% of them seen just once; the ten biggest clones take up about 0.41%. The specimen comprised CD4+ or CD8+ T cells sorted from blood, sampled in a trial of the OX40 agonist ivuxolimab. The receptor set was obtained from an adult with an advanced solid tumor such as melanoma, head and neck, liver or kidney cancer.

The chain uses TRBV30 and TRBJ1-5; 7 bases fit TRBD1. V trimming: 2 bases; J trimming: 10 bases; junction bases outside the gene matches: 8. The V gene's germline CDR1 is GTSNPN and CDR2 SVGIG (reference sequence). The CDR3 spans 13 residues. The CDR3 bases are TGTGCCTGGAGTTTGGGGACAGCCGGTCCCCAGCATTTT. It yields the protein CAWSLGTAGPQHF.

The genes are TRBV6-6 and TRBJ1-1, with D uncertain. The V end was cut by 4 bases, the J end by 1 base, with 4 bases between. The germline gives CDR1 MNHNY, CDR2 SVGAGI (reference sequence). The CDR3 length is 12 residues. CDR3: CASSSANTEAFF. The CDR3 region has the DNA TGTGCCAGCAGTTCCGCGAACACTGAAGCTTTCTTT.

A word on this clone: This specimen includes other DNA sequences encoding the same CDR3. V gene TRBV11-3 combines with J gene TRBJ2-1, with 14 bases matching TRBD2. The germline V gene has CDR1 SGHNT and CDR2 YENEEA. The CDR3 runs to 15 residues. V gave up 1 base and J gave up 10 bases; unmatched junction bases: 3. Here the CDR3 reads CASSLGGLAGDEQFF. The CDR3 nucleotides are TGTGCCAGCAGCTTAGGGGGACTAGCGGGGGACGAGCAGTTCTTC.

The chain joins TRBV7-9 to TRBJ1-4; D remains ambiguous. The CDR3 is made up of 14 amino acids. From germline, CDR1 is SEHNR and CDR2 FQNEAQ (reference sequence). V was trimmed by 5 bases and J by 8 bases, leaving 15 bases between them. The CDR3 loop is CASSRAGLEEKLFF. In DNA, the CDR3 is TGTGCCAGCAGCCGAGCCGGGCTCGAGGAAAAACTGTTTTTT.

Here the CDR3 reads CASSYGQGATEAFF. Here the CDR3 DNA reads TGTGCCAGCAGCTACGGACAGGGGGCGACTGAAGCTTTCTTT. The rearrangement joins TRBV7-9 to TRBJ1-1; TRBD1 matches at 11 bases. Germline CDR1 and CDR2: SEHNR and FQNEAQ (reference sequence). This CDR3 region has 14 residues. Germline trimming cut 4 bases from V and 5 bases from J; bases unmatched to any gene: 3.

CDR3 sequence: CASSLVSAQPQHF. CDR3 coding DNA: TGTGCCAGCAGCTTAGTCTCAGCCCAGCCCCAGCATTTT. This chain joins TRBV7-2 and TRBJ1-5; D is unclear. The germline gives CDR1 SGHTA, CDR2 FQGNSA. The CDR3 has 13 amino acids. Trimming stripped 1 base from V and 7 bases from J, with 8 bases between. Looking up the rest from reference TRBV7-2 and TRBJ1-5 gives the full variable domain: GAGVSQSPSNKVTEKGKDVELRCDPISGHTALYWYRQSLGQGLEFLIYFQGNSAPDKSGLPSDRFSAERTGGSVSTLTIQRTQQEDSAVYLCASSLVSAQPQHFGDGTRLSIL.

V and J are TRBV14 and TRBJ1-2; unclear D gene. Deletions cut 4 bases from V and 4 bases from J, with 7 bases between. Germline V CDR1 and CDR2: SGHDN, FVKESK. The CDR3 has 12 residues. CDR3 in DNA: TGTGCCAGCAGCCGGGAGGGCTATGGCTACACCTTC. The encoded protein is CASSREGYGYTF. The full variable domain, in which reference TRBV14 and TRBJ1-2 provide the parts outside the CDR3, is EAGVTQFPSHSVIEKGQTVTLRCDPISGHDNLYWYRRVMGKEIKFLLHFVKESKQDESGMPNNRFLAERTGGTYSTLKVQPAELEDSGVYFCASSREGYGYTFGSGTRLTVV.

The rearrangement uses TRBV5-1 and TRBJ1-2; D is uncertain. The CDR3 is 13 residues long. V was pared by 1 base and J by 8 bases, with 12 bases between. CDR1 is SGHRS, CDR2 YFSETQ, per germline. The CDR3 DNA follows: TGCGCCAGCAGCTTGAGTGGCATCGGGGGCTACACCTTC. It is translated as CASSLSGIGGYTF.